What follows is one TCR beta chain and its context. Its antigen remains unknown. The V gene's germline CDR1 is KGHSH and CDR2 LQKENI. CDR3 length: 13 residues. Between the trimmed V and J ends, which lost 6 bases and 1 base, there was a span of 9 bases. This specimen belongs to a study of persistence of HIV-infected CD4 T cells. Nonspecific anti-CD3/anti-CD28 bead stimulation represents the broad CD4+ T cell repertoire. Sorting selected CD4+ T cells upregulating both CD40 ligand and CD69. This was the immunoSEQ version 4 assay in survey mode. Repertoires were generated with immunoSEQ multiplex PCR, while TCRdb's copy carries only in-frame clones and drops some. The sample carries tens of thousands of clones, about nine tenths recorded once.

This clonotype was sampled from an adult man with HIV who was CMV-seropositive. Material: CD4+ T cells sorted from PBMCs after approximately 20-hour stimulation, obtained from a patient who received antiretroviral therapy. The rearrangement links TRBV18 to TRBJ1-1, with D unresolved. This CDR3 reads CASSPKPNTEAFF. The CDR3 nucleotides read TGTGCCAGCTCCCCTAAACCGAACACTGAAGCTTTCTTT.